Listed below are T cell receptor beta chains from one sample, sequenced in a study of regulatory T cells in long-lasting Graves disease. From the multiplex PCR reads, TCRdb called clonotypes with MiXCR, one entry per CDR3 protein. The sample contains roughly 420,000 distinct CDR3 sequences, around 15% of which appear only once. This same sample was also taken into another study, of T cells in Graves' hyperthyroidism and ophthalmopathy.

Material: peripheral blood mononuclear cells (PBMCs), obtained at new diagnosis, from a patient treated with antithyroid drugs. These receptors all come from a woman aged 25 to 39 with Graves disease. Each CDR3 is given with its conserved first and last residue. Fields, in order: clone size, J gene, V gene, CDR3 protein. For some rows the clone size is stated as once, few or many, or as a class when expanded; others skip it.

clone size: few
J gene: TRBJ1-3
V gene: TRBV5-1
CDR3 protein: CASSFDPSGNTIYF

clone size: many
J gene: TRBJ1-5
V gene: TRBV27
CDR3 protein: CASSIGVNQPQHF

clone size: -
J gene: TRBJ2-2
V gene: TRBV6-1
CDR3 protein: CAIFKGGVGTGELFF

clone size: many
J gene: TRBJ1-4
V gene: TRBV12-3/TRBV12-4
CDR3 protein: CASSPWSFNEKLFF

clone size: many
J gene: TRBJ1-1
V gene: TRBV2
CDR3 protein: CASSVAGTNTEAFF

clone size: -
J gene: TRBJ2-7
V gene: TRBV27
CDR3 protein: CATSQALPYEQYF

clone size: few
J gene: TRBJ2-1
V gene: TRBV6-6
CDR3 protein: CASSYSFYSYYEQFF

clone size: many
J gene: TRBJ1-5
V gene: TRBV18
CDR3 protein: CASSGLINQPQHF

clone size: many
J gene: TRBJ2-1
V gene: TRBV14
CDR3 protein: CASSQDIGAGGNNEQFF

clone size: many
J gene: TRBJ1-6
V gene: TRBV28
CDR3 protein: CASRPPGSPLHF

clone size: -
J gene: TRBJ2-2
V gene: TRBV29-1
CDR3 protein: CSVAGGNTGELFF

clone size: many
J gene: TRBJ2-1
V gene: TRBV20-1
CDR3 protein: CSASTTTGSYNEQFF

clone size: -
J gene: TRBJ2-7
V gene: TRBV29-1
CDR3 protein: CSVRQSIGEQYF

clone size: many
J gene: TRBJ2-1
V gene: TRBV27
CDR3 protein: CASSQGGITNEQFF

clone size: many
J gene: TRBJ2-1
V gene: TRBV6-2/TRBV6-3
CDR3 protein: CASSYSPVSSYNEQFF

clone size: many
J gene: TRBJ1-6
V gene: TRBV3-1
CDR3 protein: CASSQEGSPLHF

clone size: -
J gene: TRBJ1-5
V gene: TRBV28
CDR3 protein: CASTAKRGPPQHF

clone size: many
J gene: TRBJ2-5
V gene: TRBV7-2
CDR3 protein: CASSQRTGEGGETQYF

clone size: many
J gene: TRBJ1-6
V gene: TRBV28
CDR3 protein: CASSLAVGTVSPLHF

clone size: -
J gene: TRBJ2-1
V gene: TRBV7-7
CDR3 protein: CASSLATGGFNEQFF

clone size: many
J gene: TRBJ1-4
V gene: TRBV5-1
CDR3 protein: CASSLGGRVREKLFF

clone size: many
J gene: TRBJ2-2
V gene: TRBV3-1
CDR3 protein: CASSQEVSTGELFF